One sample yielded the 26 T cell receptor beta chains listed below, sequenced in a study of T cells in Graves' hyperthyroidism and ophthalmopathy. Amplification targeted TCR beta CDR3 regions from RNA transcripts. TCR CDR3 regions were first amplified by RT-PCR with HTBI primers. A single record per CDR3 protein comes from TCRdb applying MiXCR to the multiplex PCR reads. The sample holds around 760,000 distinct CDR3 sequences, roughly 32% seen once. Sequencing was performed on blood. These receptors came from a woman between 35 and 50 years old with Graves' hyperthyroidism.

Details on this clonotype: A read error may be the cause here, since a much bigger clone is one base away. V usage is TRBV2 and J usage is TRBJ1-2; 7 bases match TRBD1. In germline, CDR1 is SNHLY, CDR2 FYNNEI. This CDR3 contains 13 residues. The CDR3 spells CASSQGQAYSYTF. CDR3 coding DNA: TGTGCCAGCAGCCAAGGACAGGCCTATAGCTACACCTTC.

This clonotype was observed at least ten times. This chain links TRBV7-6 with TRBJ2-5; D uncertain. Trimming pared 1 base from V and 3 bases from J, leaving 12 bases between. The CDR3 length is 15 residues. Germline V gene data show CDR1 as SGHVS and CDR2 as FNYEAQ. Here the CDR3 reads CASSLVYAREETQYF. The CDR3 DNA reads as TGTGCCAGCAGCTTAGTCTACGCCCGGGAAGAGACCCAGTACTTC. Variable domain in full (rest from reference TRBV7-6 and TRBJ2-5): GAGVSQSPRYKVTKRGQDVALRCDPISGHVSLYWYRQALGQGPEFLTYFNYEAQQDKSGLPNDRFSAERPEGSISTLTIQRTEQRDSAMYRCASSLVYAREETQYFGPGTRLLVL.

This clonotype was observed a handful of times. The CDR3, as DNA: TGTGCCAGCAGTACGGCTAGCGTCAGTTACTCCTACGAGCAGTACTTC. Encoded protein: CASSTASVSYSYEQYF. The V call is TRBV6-5, the J call TRBJ2-7, with D perhaps TRBD2 (6 bases). Trimming stripped 5 bases from V and 0 bases from J, with 17 bases between. CDR3 length: 16 amino acids. In germline, CDR1 is MNHEY, CDR2 SVGAGI.

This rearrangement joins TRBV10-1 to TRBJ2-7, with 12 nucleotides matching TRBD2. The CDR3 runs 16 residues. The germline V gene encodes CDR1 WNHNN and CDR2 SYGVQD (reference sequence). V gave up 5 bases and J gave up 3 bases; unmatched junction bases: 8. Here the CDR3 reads CASSRLAGATLYEQYF. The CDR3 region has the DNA TGCGCCAGCAGTCGACTAGCGGGGGCCACACTCTACGAGCAGTACTTC.

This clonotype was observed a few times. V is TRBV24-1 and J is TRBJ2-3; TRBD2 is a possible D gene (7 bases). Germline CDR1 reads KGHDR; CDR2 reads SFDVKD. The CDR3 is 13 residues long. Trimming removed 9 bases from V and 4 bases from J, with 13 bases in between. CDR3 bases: TGTGCCACCGAGGGGGAGGGCGCAGATACGCAGTATTTT. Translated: CATEGEGADTQYF.

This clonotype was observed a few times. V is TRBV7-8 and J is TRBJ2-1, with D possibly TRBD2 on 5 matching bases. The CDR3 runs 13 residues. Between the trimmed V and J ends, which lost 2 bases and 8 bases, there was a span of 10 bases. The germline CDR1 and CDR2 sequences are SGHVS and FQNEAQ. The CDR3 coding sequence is TGTGCCAGCAGCTTATCGTCCGGGGATGAGCAGTTCTTC. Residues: CASSLSSGDEQFF. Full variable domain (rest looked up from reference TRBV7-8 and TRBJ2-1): GAGVSQSPRYKVAKRGQDVALRCDPISGHVSLFWYQQALGQGPEFLTYFQNEAQLDKSGLPSDRFFAERPEGSVSTLKIQRTQQEDSAVYLCASSLSSGDEQFFGPGTRLTVL.

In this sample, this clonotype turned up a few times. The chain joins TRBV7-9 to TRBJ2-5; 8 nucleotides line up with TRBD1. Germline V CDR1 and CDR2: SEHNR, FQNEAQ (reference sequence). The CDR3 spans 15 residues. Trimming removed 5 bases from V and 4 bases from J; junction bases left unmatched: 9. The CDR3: CASSGGDRILETQYF. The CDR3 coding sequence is TGTGCCAGCAGCGGAGGGGACAGGATTTTAGAGACCCAGTACTTC.

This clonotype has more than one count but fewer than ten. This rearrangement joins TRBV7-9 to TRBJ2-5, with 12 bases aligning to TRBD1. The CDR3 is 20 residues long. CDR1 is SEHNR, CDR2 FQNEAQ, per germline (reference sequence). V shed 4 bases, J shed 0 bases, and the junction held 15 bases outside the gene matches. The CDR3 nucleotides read TGTGCCAGCAGCTCATACTCCGGGACAGGGGGCCCTCCCCACCAAGAGACCCAGTACTTC. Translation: CASSSYSGTGGPPHQETQYF.

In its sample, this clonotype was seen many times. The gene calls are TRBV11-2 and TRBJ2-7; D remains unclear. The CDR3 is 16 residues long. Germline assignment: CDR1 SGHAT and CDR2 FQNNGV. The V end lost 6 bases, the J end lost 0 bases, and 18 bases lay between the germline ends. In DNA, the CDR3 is TGTGCCAGCAGACCACCCCGCGGAGATAGCTCCTACGAGCAGTACTTC. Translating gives CASRPPRGDSSYEQYF.

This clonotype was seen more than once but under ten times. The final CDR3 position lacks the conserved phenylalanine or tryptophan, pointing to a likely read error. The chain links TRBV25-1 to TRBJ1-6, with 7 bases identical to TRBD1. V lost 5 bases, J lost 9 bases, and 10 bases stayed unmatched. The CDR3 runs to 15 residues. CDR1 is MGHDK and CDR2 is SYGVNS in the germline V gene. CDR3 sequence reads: CASSPPTGSTSPLHL. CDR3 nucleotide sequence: TGTGCCAGCAGTCCCCCGACAGGGAGTACTTCACCCCTCCACCTT.

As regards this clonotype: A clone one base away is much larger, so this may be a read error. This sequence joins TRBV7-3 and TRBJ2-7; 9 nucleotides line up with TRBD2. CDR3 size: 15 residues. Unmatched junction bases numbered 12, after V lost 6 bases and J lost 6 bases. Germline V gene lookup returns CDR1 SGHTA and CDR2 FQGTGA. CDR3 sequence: CASSELPGLAPEQYF. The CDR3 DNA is TGTGCCAGCAGTGAATTACCGGGACTAGCACCCGAGCAGTACTTC.

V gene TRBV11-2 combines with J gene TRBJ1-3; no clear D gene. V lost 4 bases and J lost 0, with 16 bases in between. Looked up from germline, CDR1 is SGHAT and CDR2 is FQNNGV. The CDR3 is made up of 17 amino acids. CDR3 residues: CASSSLGRPPSGNTIYF. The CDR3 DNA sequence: TGTGCCAGCAGCTCCCTTGGGCGACCTCCCTCTGGAAACACCATATATTTT.

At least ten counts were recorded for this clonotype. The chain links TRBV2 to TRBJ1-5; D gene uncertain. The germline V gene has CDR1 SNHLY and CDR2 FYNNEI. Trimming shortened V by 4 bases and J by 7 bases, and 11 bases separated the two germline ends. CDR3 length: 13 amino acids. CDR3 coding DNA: TGTGCCAGCAGTGGGCAGGAATCGCAGCCCCAGCATTTT. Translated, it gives CASSGQESQPQHF. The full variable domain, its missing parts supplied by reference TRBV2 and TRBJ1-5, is EPEVTQTPSHQVTQMGQEVILRCVPISNHLYFYWYRQILGQKVEFLVSFYNNEISEKSEIFDDQFSVERPDGSNFTLKIRSTKLEDSAMYFCASSGQESQPQHFGDGTRLSIL.

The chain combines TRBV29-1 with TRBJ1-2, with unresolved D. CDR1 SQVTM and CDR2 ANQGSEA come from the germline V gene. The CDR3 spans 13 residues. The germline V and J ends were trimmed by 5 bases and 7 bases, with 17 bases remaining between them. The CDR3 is CSVQVASTFGYTF. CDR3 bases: TGCAGCGTTCAGGTGGCCTCCACTTTTGGCTACACCTTC.

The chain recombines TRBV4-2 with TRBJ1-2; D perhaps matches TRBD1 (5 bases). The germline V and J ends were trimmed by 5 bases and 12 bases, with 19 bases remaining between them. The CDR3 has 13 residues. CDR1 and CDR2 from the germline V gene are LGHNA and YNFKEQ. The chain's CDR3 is CASSISQGGGHTF. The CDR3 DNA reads TGTGCCAGCAGCATATCGCAGGGTGGAGGCCACACCTTC.

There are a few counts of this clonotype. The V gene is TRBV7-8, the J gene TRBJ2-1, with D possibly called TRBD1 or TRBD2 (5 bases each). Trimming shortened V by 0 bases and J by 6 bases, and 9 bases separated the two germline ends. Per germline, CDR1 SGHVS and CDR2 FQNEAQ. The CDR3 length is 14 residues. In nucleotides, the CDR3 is TGTGCCAGCAGCTTAGCGGGGACCGGCAATGAGCAGTTCTTC. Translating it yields CASSLAGTGNEQFF. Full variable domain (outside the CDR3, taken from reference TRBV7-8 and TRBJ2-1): GAGVSQSPRYKVAKRGQDVALRCDPISGHVSLFWYQQALGQGPEFLTYFQNEAQLDKSGLPSDRFFAERPEGSVSTLKIQRTQQEDSAVYLCASSLAGTGNEQFFGPGTRLTVL.

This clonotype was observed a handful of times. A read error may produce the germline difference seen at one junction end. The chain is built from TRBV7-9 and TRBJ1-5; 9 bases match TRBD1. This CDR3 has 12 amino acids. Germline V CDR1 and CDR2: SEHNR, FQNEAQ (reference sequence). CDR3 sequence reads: CASSTDGGTGYF. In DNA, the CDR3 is TGTGCCAGCAGCACTGACGGGGGGACAGGGTATTTT. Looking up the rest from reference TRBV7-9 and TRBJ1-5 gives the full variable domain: DTGVSQNPRHKITKRGQNVTFRCDPISEHNRLYWYRQTLGQGPEFLTYFQNEAQLEKSRLLSDRFSAERPKGSFSTLEIQRTEQGDSAMYLCASSTDGGTGYFGDGTRLSIL.

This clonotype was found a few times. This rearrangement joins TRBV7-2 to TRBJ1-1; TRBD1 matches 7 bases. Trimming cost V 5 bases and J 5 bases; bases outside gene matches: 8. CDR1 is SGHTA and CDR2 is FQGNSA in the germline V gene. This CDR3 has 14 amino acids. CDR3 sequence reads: CASSPQGGRTEAFF. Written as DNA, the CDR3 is TGTGCCAGCAGCCCCCAGGGGGGACGGACTGAAGCTTTCTTT.

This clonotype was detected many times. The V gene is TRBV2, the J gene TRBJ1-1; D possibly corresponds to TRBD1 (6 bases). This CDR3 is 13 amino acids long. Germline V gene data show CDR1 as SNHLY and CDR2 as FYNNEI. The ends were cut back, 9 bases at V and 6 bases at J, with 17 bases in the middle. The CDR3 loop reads CASSQGPYAEAFF. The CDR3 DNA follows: TGTGCCAGTTCGCAGGGGCCATACGCTGAAGCTTTCTTT.

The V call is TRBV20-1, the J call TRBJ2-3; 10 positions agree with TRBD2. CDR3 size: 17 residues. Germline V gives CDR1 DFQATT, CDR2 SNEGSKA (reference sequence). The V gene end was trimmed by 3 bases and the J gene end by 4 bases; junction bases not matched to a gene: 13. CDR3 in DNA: TGCAGTGCTAGCCCCGGACTAGCGGACTACTTGTCAGATACGCAGTATTTT. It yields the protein CSASPGLADYLSDTQYF.

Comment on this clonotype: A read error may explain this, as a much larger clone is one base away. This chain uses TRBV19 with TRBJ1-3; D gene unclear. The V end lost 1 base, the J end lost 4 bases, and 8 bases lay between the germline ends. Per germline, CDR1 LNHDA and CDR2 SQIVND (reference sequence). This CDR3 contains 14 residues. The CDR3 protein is CASSIVTPGNTIYF. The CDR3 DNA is TGTGCCAGTAGTATAGTGACACCGGGAAACACCATATATTTT.

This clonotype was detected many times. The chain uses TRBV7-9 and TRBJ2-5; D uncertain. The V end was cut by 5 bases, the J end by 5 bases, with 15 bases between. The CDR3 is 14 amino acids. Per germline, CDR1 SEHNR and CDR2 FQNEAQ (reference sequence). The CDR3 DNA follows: TGTGCCAGCAGCGCCGTGACAAAGTTGGAGACCCAGTACTTC. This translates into CASSAVTKLETQYF.

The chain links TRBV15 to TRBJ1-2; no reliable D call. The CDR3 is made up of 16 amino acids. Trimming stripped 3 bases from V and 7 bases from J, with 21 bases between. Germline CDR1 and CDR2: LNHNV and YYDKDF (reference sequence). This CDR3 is CATSSQERTLRSGYTF. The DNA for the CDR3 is TGTGCCACCAGCAGCCAAGAACGGACTCTCCGGAGTGGCTACACCTTC.

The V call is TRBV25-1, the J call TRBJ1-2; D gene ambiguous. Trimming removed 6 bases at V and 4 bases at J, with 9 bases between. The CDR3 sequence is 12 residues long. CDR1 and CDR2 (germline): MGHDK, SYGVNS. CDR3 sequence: CASSPEIYGYTF. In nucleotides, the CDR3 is TGTGCCAGCAGCCCTGAGATCTATGGCTACACCTTC.

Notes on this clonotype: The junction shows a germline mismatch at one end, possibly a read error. The CDR3 sequence is CASSSGQLYNEQLF. CDR3 sequence (DNA): TGTGCCAGCAGCTCCGGACAGCTATACAATGAGCAGCTCTTC. The genes are TRBV7-8 and TRBJ2-5; tentative D call: TRBD1 (6 bases). The CDR3 length is 14 residues. Germline V gene data show CDR1 as SGHVS and CDR2 as FQNEAQ.

The CDR3 nucleotides read TGCGCCAGCAGCTTGGACGGGGGACAGTGGTCTGAAGCTTTCTTT. This gives the protein CASSLDGGQWSEAFF. This rearrangement joins TRBV5-1 to TRBJ1-1; 7 positions match TRBD1. The junction had 8 bases not matched to a gene; V was cut back by 0 bases and J by 6 bases. The CDR3 runs 15 residues. The germline V gene has CDR1 SGHRS and CDR2 YFSETQ.